Listed below are T cell receptor beta chains from one sample, sequenced in a study of beta chain features in type 1 diabetes. This table comes from immunoSEQ multiplex PCR, and its TCRdb copy is limited to in-frame clones, with some not included. This repertoire shows about 400,000 clones, roughly 13% found once; its top ten account for 0.0095% to 0.013%. Sample: naive CD4+ T cells from blood. The receptors stem from a young woman with type 1 diabetes. Each CDR3 is given without its conserved first and last residue.

V gene	J gene	CDR3 protein
TRBV25-1	TRBJ1-2	ASSGDRLAVYGYT
TRBV7-9	TRBJ2-1	ASSDFGDYQYNEQF
TRBV11-2	TRBJ2-3	ASSLIAGTSTDTQY
TRBV11-2	TRBJ2-5	ASSRSRETQY
TRBV5-8	TRBJ2-5	ASRWGLAGFETQY
TRBV18	TRBJ2-1	ASARTDYSYNEQF
TRBV5-1	TRBJ2-7	ASSLRSGTTYEQY
TRBV13	TRBJ2-2	ASSLGRGNTGELF
TRBV7-3	TRBJ2-5	ASSSGGASGQETQY
TRBV19	TRBJ1-5	ASRQGSQPQH
TRBV15	TRBJ2-7	ATSPGGTQTYEQY
TRBV2	TRBJ2-7	ASTYGQGTQY
TRBV7-2	TRBJ2-3	ASSPWTGSTDTQY
TRBV25-1	TRBJ2-1	ASKGSGYNEQF
TRBV6-4	TRBJ2-3	ASSADSYRDTQY
TRBV6-5	TRBJ1-2	ASSKGQGADYGYT
TRBV4-3	TRBJ1-2	ASSQIQGANYGYT
TRBV7-2	TRBJ2-7	ASSPTSGSSYEQY
TRBV4-3	TRBJ2-5	ASSQAGTGTETQY
TRBV5-4	TRBJ1-1	ASSLNRGSTEAF
TRBV7-3	TRBJ2-1	ASSSTSGRYEQF
TRBV6-5	TRBJ2-2	ASSYPSGELF
TRBV5-6	TRBJ2-2	ASSLKDRAFTGELF
TRBV7-2	TRBJ1-5	ASSLSGQGNQPQH
TRBV2	TRBJ2-1	ASMLVDNEQF
TRBV2	TRBJ2-5	ASRPSGRDQETQY
TRBV30	TRBJ2-2	AWSDRSVGELF
TRBV4-1	TRBJ2-2	ASSLPTGRTGELF
TRBV19	TRBJ1-5	ASSIGQGRGQPQH
TRBV10-3	TRBJ2-3	AISEGPGQALSDTQY
TRBV27	TRBJ1-1	ASSLMAMNTEAF
TRBV7-3	TRBJ2-1	ASSLGQQQYNEQF
TRBV4-1	TRBJ2-6	ASSQEGAGANVLT
TRBV10-1	TRBJ2-4	ASSYDGGIQY
TRBV18	TRBJ1-1	ASSPQDRDTEAF
TRBV5-1	TRBJ2-1	ASSLSSANNEQF
TRBV4-3	TRBJ1-4	ASSKRLNEKLF
TRBV10-3	TRBJ2-1	AILNAGGRNEQF
TRBV30	TRBJ1-5	AWSIGSNQPQH
TRBV4-1	TRBJ1-2	ASSPRTSMGSYGYT
TRBV7-6	TRBJ2-7	ASSKSAGSYEQY
TRBV14	TRBJ2-5	ASSQSARGSEETQY